This T cell receptor beta chain is from a study of control samples from healthy donors and cancer patients. Assay: immunoSEQ multiplex PCR; the TCRdb copy retains only in-frame clones and omits some. This sample yields about 130,000 clones, of which approximately 90% are seen a single time; more than 6.5% belongs to the top ten. This sequence was found in a man between 18 and 29 years old in good health. The sample was blood.

CDR3 bases: TGTGCCAGCAGTGAAGAAGTGGCAGCCAATCAGCCCCAGCATTTT. Protein sequence: CASSEEVAANQPQHF. The chain couples TRBV6-1 to TRBJ1-5; D remains unclear. V lost 1 base and J lost 3, with 10 bases in between. Germline CDR1 is MNHNS and CDR2 is SASEGT. CDR3 size: 15 residues.